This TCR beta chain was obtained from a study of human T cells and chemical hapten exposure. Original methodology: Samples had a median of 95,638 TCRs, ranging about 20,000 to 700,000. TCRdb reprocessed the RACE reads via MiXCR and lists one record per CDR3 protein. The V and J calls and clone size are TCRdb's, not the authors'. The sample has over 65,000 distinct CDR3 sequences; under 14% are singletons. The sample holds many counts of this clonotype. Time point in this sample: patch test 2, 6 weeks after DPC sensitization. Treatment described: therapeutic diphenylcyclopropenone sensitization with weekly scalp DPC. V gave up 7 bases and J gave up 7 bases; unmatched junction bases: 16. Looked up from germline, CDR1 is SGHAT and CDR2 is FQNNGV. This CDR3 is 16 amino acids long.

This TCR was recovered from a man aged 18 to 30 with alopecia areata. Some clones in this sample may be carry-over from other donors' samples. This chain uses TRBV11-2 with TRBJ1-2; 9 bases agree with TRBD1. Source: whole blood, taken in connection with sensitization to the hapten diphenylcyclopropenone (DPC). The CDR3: CASTQTGTGLLRGYTF. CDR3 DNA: TGTGCCAGCACTCAGACCGGGACAGGGCTGTTACGTGGCTACACCTTC.